This passage covers 9 T cell receptor beta chains from one sample sequenced in a study of blood T cells in healthy people across ages. A second PCR of about 7 to 12 cycles used a sample-barcoded 5' primer and a J-beta primer mix. TCRdb reanalysed the 5' RACE reads using MiXCR and keeps one entry per CDR3 protein. This sample has 650,000 to 1,000,000 distinct CDR3 sequences, with roughly 34% found just once. The sequenced material came from blood. These receptors originate from a man aged 18 to 30 in good health.

The chain uses TRBV20-1 and TRBJ1-1; a possible D gene is TRBD1 (5 bases). Germline CDR1 is DFQATT and CDR2 is SNEGSKA (reference sequence). V was pared by 4 bases and J by 1 base, with 13 bases between. This CDR3 has 14 amino acids. The CDR3 region is CSANRPRANTEAFF. DNA for the CDR3: TGCAGTGCTAATCGTCCCAGGGCGAACACTGAAGCTTTCTTT.

The chain carries TRBV30 and TRBJ2-3; D perhaps matches TRBD2 (6 bases). Trimming took off 4 bases at V and 1 base at J, with 12 bases between the two ends. The CDR3 runs to 14 residues. Germline V lookup: CDR1 GTSNPN, CDR2 SVGIG (reference sequence). The CDR3 DNA is TGTGCCTGGAACGTCGGAGGGCGCACAGATACGCAGTATTTT. It translates to CAWNVGGRTDTQYF.

The chain has TRBV4-3 and TRBJ1-4, with no clear D. Between the trimmed V and J ends, which lost 1 base and 3 bases, there was a span of 21 bases. The CDR3 runs to 19 residues. Germline V gives CDR1 LGHNA, CDR2 YSLEER. The CDR3, as DNA: TGCGCCAGCAGCCAAGTCCCCCCGGACCTCCCCCGGGCTAATGAAAAACTGTTTTTT. Its translation is CASSQVPPDLPRANEKLFF.

This clonotype was seen many times. The V gene is TRBV4-3, the J gene TRBJ2-1; no definite D call. CDR3 length equals 13 residues. Germline assignment: CDR1 LGHNA and CDR2 YSLEER. Trimming stripped 3 bases from V and 9 bases from J, with 12 bases between. The CDR3 DNA sequence: TGCGCCAGCAGCCAGAGACCTGGTGGTGAGCAGTTCTTC. It translates to CASSQRPGGEQFF.

This clonotype has only a few counts. The rearrangement joins TRBV7-9 to TRBJ2-5; D gene unclear. This CDR3 comprises 14 residues. Germline values: CDR1 SEHNR, CDR2 FQNEAQ (reference sequence). Trimming took 6 bases from V and 4 from J, leaving 15 bases between them. In DNA, the CDR3 is TGTGCCAGCAGATCCGGGCCCCAAGGAGAGACCCAGTACTTC. Translated, it gives CASRSGPQGETQYF.

The genes are TRBV20-1 and TRBJ1-1; 9 bases are a match to TRBD1. The CDR3 is 16 amino acids. The germline V gene encodes CDR1 DFQATT and CDR2 SNEGSKA (reference sequence). With V trimmed by 3 bases and J by 4 bases, 12 bases remained unmatched. This CDR3 reads CSARARDRAAVTEAFF. The CDR3 coding sequence is TGCAGTGCTAGGGCAAGGGACAGGGCCGCCGTCACTGAAGCTTTCTTT.

A note on this clonotype: A clone one base away is much larger, so this may be a read error. This chain joins TRBV10-3 and TRBJ2-1, with D unclear. The CDR3 is made up of 12 amino acids. CDR1 and CDR2 from the germline V gene are ENHRY and SYGVKD. Trimming took 4 bases from V and 8 from J, leaving 9 bases between them. CDR3 in DNA: TGTGCCATCAGTGGGGGAATTGATGAGCAGTTCTTC. Protein product: CAISGGIDEQFF.

The chain combines TRBV5-6 with TRBJ2-2; D gene ambiguous. This CDR3 is built from 14 residues. V was cut by 4 bases and J by 12 bases, with 19 bases left in between. The germline gives CDR1 SGHDT, CDR2 YYEEEE. The CDR3 nucleotides read TGTGCCAGCAGCCAATCAGGTGTCTCCGTGAAGCTGTTTTTT. Amino acids: CASSQSGVSVKLFF.

As to this clonotype: A single base separates this from a much larger clone, so it may be a read error. The chain employs TRBV12-3 or TRBV12-4 and TRBJ2-3; no reliable D call. This CDR3 is built from 13 residues. The V gene lost 11 bases and the J gene lost 5 bases, with 17 bases spanning the gap. The CDR3 is CAGNVLYRDTQYF. Here the CDR3 DNA reads TGTGCCGGCAACGTTCTCTACCGAGATACGCAGTATTTT.